Listed below are T cell receptor beta chains from one sample, sequenced in a study of blood T cell repertoires in COVID-19. This table comes from immunoSEQ multiplex PCR, and its TCRdb copy is limited to in-frame clones, with some not included. The sample has 35,000 to 45,000 clones; approximately 85% are singletons. What was sequenced was peripheral blood. Every receptor here comes from a human donor in a cohort sampled during active COVID-19. The CDR3 runs from the conserved cysteine through the conserved F or W. A D gene is named only where the DNA matches it firmly. Clone sizes are given selectively: once, few, many, or a class where the clone is expanded.

clone_size	j_call	v_call	d_call	cdr3_nt	cdr3_aa
-	TRBJ2-7	TRBV4-2	TRBD2	TGTGCCAGCAGCCCTCGGACTAGCGGAACCTACGAGCAGTACTTC	CASSPRTSGTYEQYF
-	TRBJ2-7	TRBV19	TRBD1	TGTGCCAGTAGTGCAGGTTACGAGGGGGCCGAGCAGTACTTC	CASSAGYEGAEQYF
-	TRBJ2-1	TRBV3-1/TRBV3-2	TRBD2	TGTGCCAGCAGCCACGCGGGGGAAGGGGAGCAGTTCTTC	CASSHAGEGEQFF
-	TRBJ1-4	TRBV27	TRBD1	TGTGCCAGCAGTTTATCTAGACAGGGGGCGGGTGAAAAACTGTTTTTT	CASSLSRQGAGEKLFF
-	TRBJ1-5	TRBV7-2	-	TGTGCCAGCAGCTTAGCGGGTAGCCCGCCCCAGCATTTT	CASSLAGSPPQHF
-	TRBJ2-1	TRBV7-3	TRBD1	TGTGCCAGCAGCCCTGGGACAGGGAGTAATGAGCAGTTCTTC	CASSPGTGSNEQFF
-	TRBJ2-1	TRBV6-2/TRBV6-3	-	TGTGCCAGCAGTTATTACAACTACAATGAGCAGTTCTTC	CASSYYNYNEQFF
-	TRBJ1-2	TRBV7-9	-	TGTGCCAGCAGGCTCAACAGTGGTGGCTACACCTTC	CASRLNSGGYTF
-	TRBJ2-3	TRBV11-2	-	TGTGCCAGCAGCTTTTTGGCGGGGCCCACAGATACGCAGTATTTT	CASSFLAGPTDTQYF
few	TRBJ2-7	TRBV10-3	-	TGTGCCATCAGTGTCACGGGATCAACCTACGAGCAGTACTTC	CAISVTGSTYEQYF
-	TRBJ2-3	TRBV3-1/TRBV3-2	-	TGTGCCAGCAGCCAAGAGGGGGGTAGCACAGATACGCAGTATTTT	CASSQEGGSTDTQYF
-	TRBJ2-3	TRBV29-1	TRBD2	TGCAGCGTTGAAGATCGTGAGCGGGGGAGAGATACGCAGTATTTT	CSVEDRERGRDTQYF
-	TRBJ1-3	TRBV5-5	-	TGTGCCAGCAGTCCCTTGGGAGCGGTCTCTGGAAACACCATATATTTT	CASSPLGAVSGNTIYF
-	TRBJ1-3	TRBV19	TRBD1	TGTGCCAGTAGCTCTACTTATAGAAACACAGGGGCCTTCTCTGGAAACACCATATATTTT	CASSSTYRNTGAFSGNTIYF
once	TRBJ2-3	TRBV5-1	-	TGCGCCAGCAGCTTGAAGTGGGGGCCAGATACGCAGTATTTT	CASSLKWGPDTQYF
few	TRBJ2-2	TRBV18	-	TGTGCCAGCTCACCTTACAGTGATGCAACCGGGGAGCTGTTTTTT	CASSPYSDATGELFF
-	TRBJ2-7	TRBV5-3	TRBD1	TGTGTGGCGGCAGGGGGCTACGAGCAGTACTTC	CVAAGGYEQYF
-	TRBJ2-7	TRBV28	TRBD2	TGTGCCAGCAGTTTTCCAGCGGGGGTATCCTACGAGCAGTACTTC	CASSFPAGVSYEQYF
-	TRBJ2-2	TRBV7-2	TRBD1	TGTGCCAGCAGCCTACAACAGGGGGCGCGGGGCACCGGGGAGCTGTTTTTT	CASSLQQGARGTGELFF
-	TRBJ2-1	TRBV7-8	-	TGTGCCAGCAGCCCACAGGGAAACAATGAGCAGTTCTTC	CASSPQGNNEQFF
-	TRBJ1-6	TRBV6-6	-	TGTGCCAGCAGCCTCACAGGGCCCAATTCACCCCTCCACTTT	CASSLTGPNSPLHF
once	TRBJ2-7	TRBV28	TRBD2	TGTGCCAGCCTTAGGACCTCTAGCGGGGAGCAGTACTTC	CASLRTSSGEQYF
-	TRBJ2-2	TRBV18	TRBD1	TGTGCCAGCTCAATCGGGACAGGTAACACCGGGGAGCTGTTTTTT	CASSIGTGNTGELFF
-	TRBJ2-7	TRBV5-4	-	TGTGCCAGCAGCCTGGCCCGGGCCTACGAGCAGTACTTC	CASSLARAYEQYF
-	TRBJ2-2	TRBV11-2	TRBD2	TGTGCCAGCAGCTTCGGGACTAGGTATACCGGGGAGCTGTTTTTT	CASSFGTRYTGELFF
-	TRBJ1-2	TRBV12-3/TRBV12-4	TRBD1	TGTGCCAGCAGCGCCGGGACAGGGAATGGCTACACCTTC	CASSAGTGNGYTF
-	TRBJ1-2	TRBV4-1	-	TGCGCCAGCAGCCAAGAGGCAGGCAGGGTTGGCCCTGGCTACACCTTC	CASSQEAGRVGPGYTF
-	TRBJ1-5	TRBV6-1	-	TGTGCCAGCAGTGAAGCCGGGGGAAGCAATCAGCCCCAGCATTTT	CASSEAGGSNQPQHF
-	TRBJ2-3	TRBV7-2	-	TGTGCCAGCAGCTCGGTCGGGGGGCCCACAGATACGCAGTATTTT	CASSSVGGPTDTQYF
-	TRBJ1-2	TRBV19	TRBD1	TGTGCCAGTAGCCCGCCGGGACAGGGGGCTGTGATCTATGGCTACACCTTC	CASSPPGQGAVIYGYTF
-	TRBJ2-3	TRBV7-3	TRBD2	TGTGCCAGCAGCTTAATGGGCGGGGGGGCCCCGGATACGCAGTATTTT	CASSLMGGGAPDTQYF
-	TRBJ1-3	TRBV14	-	TGTGCCAGCAGCCAAGGAATGAGGGTCTCTGGAAACACCATATATTTT	CASSQGMRVSGNTIYF
-	TRBJ1-4	TRBV5-1	TRBD1	TGCGCCAGCAGCTTCTTAAGGACAGGGAAGTTGTCTAATGAAAAACTGTTTTTT	CASSFLRTGKLSNEKLFF
-	TRBJ2-3	TRBV18	TRBD1	TGTGCCAGCTCACCAGTAGGGGGCAGCACAGATACGCAGTATTTT	CASSPVGGSTDTQYF
-	TRBJ2-2	TRBV30	-	TGTGCCTGGCGAAAGAGGGAGTGGGCCGGGGAGCTGTTTTTT	CAWRKREWAGELFF
-	TRBJ2-7	TRBV28	-	TGTGCCAGCAGTTCCCCCCCGACAGGAACCTACGAGCAGTACTTC	CASSSPPTGTYEQYF
once	TRBJ2-1	TRBV19	TRBD1	TGTGCCACCAAGCACAGGGGGAACAATGAGCAGTTCTTC	CATKHRGNNEQFF
few	TRBJ2-5	TRBV7-9	-	TGTGCCAGCAGCTCCGACAGTCAGACCCAGTACTTC	CASSSDSQTQYF
-	TRBJ2-2	TRBV6-2/TRBV6-3	-	TGTGCCAGCATCCCCTTTCGTGGCTCCAACCGATACACCGGGGAGCTGTTTTTT	CASIPFRGSNRYTGELFF
once	TRBJ2-1	TRBV3-1/TRBV3-2	-	TGTGCCAGCAGCCAGCTGGGGGGGCAGTCTGAGCAGTTCTTC	CASSQLGGQSEQFF
-	TRBJ2-6	TRBV28	-	TGTGCCAGCAGTTGGGGCAGGAAGTCTGGGGCCAACGTCCTGACTTTC	CASSWGRKSGANVLTF
-	TRBJ2-1	TRBV27	TRBD2	TGTGCCAGCAGTACCCTGCGGGGGAGTGAGCAGTTCTTC	CASSTLRGSEQFF
-	TRBJ2-1	TRBV6-6	-	TGTGCCAGCAGTTACTCGCGGGGTGTAGGGAATGAGCAGTTCTTC	CASSYSRGVGNEQFF
-	TRBJ1-1	TRBV29-1	TRBD1	TGCAGCGTCGAGGGGGACAGGGGGAACACTGAAGCTTTCTTT	CSVEGDRGNTEAFF
-	TRBJ1-5	TRBV28	TRBD1	TGTGCCAGCAATCCAAGGACAGGGGGGAATCAGCCCCAGCATTTT	CASNPRTGGNQPQHF
-	TRBJ1-1	TRBV7-9	TRBD1	TGTGCCAGCAGCTTGTCGACAGGGAGGCCTGAAGCTTTCTTT	CASSLSTGRPEAFF
once	TRBJ1-1	TRBV29-1	-	TGCAGCGTTACAGGAGACCCGAACACTGAAGCTTTCTTT	CSVTGDPNTEAFF
-	TRBJ2-5	TRBV6-5	TRBD1	TGTGCCAGCAAAGCAGGGGGAGAGACCCAGTACTTC	CASKAGGETQYF
-	TRBJ2-7	TRBV28	TRBD2	TGTGCCAGCAGTCCCCACCGACAGTCCGGTTGGCTAGCGGGGGCCTACGAGCAGTACTTC	CASSPHRQSGWLAGAYEQYF
-	TRBJ2-7	TRBV7-2	-	TGTGCCAGCAGCTCCCAGGGATACGAGCAGTACTTC	CASSSQGYEQYF
-	TRBJ2-1	TRBV6-5	-	TGTGCCAGCAGTTACGGGTTCGGCAGAGGTTCCACTGAGCAGTTCTTC	CASSYGFGRGSTEQFF
-	TRBJ2-1	TRBV4-1	-	TGCGCCAGCAGCCACCGAGAGGATAATGAGCAGTTCTTC	CASSHREDNEQFF
-	TRBJ1-5	TRBV15	TRBD1	TGTGCCACCAGCAGAGGCCCAACAGGGGGCGGGAGACAGCCCCAGCATTTT	CATSRGPTGGGRQPQHF